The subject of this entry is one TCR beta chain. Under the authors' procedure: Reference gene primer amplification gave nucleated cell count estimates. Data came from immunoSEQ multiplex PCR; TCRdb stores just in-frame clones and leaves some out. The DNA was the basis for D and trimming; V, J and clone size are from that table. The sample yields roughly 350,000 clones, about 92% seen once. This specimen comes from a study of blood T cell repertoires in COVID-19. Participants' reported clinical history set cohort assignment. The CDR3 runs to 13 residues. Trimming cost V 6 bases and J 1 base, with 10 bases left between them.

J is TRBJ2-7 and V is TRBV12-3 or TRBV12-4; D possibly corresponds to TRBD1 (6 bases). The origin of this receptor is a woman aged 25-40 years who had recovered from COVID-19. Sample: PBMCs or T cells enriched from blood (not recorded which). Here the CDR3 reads CASRGHESYEQYF. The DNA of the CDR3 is TGTGCCAGCAGGGGACACGAGTCCTACGAGCAGTACTTC.